This record concerns one TCR beta chain sequence. Antigen: not known. The data belong to a study of neoadjuvant anti-PD-1 for oral cavity cancer. Study details: Before surgery, most patients got three to four biweekly 3 mg/kg nivolumab doses.

Germline assignment: CDR1 SGDLS and CDR2 YYNGEE. The CDR3 is made up of 16 amino acids. Trimming removed 2 bases from V and 0 bases from J; junction bases left unmatched: 2. These newly diagnosed stage II-IVA oral cavity squamous cell carcinoma patients had no prior systemic or radiation treatment. Study results and limitations: Treg/Th17 ratio rose with pretreatment blood and fell with post-treatment tumor TCRbeta clonality.

Some clones are missing from TCRdb's copy, which holds only in-frame ones; the method was immunoSEQ multiplex PCR. The data contain some 11,000 clones, approximately 52% of them seen just once; the ten biggest clones take up 26%. The chain combines TRBV9 with TRBJ1-3; 10 bases are a match to TRBD1. The source of this sequence is a person aged 40 to 85 with oral cavity squamous cell carcinoma. The sequencing used tumor tissue, collected before nivolumab (anti-PD-1) treatment. CDR3 sequence: CASSVRDRGSGNTIYF. The CDR3 coding sequence is TGTGCCAGCAGCGTGCGGGACAGGGGCTCTGGAAACACCATATATTTT.